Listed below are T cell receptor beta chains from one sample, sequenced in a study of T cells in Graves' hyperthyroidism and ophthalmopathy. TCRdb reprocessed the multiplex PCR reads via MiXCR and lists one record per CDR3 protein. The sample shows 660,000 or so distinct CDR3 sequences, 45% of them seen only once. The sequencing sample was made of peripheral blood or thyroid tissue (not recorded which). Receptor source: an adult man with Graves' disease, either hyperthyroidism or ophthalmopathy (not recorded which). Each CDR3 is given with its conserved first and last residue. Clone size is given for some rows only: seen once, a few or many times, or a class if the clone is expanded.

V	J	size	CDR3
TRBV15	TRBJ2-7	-	CATSLRTGGSDEQYF
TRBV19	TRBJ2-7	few	CASSKGLAETYEQYF
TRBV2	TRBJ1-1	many	CASSEAVRGTEAFF
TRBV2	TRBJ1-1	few	CASKVGLGDTEAFF
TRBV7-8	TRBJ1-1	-	CASSLVGQMTEAFF
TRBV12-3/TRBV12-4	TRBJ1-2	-	CASSPSVYNYGYTF
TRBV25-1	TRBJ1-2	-	CASSGPIQGRGCTF
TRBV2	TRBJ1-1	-	CASREGAQGNTEAFF
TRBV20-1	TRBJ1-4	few	CSARTASNEKLFF
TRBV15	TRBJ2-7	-	CATASGVFYEQYF
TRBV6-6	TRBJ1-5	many	CASSTGQSNQPQHF
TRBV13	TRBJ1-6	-	CASSIRQRSYNSPLHF
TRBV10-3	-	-	CAISGTGGGELFF
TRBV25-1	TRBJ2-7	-	CASSDSTGPYEQYF
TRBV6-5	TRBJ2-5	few	CASSYSTGIGETQYF
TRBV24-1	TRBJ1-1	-	CATSDSTGSFSGAFF
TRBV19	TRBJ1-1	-	CASSIGSMNTEAFF
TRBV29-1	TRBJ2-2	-	CSVISGELFF
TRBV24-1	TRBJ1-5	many	CATSDGGHSNQPQHF
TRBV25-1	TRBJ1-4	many	CASSGQSNEKLFF
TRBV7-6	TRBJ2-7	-	CASSLGPAAGTDYEQYF
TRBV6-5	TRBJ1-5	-	CASSPRVGGPPNQPQHF
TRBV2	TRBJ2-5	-	CASSEPRAGQETQYF
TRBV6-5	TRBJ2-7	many	CASSRDSHEQYF
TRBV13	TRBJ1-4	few	CASRWSPGEKLFF
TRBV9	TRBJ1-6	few	CASSVTGTGNSPLHF
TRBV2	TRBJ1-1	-	CASRGDSSEYTEAFF
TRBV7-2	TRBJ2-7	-	CASNFSGSRYEQYF
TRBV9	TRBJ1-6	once	CASSGDTNYGNSPLHF
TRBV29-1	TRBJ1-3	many	CSASETGGNTIYF
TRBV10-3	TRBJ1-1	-	CAWTGRALQAFF
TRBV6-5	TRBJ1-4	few	CASSSHRDSNEKLFF
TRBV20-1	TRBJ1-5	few	CSARDRLRNQPQHF
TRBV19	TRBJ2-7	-	CASASRTSYEQYF
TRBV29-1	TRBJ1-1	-	CSLWGNTEAFF
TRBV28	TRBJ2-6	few	CASSPPGRAGANVLTF
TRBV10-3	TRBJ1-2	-	CAISESGTGGYGYTF
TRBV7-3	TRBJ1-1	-	CASSQVVGEAFF
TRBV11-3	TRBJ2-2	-	CASSLGQGTPGSCFF
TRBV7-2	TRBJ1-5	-	CAGSLDDRAGQPQHF
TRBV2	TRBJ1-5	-	CASQGVGPQHF
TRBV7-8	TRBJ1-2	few	CASSQGGTGGYTF
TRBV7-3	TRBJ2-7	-	CASSRPSQGVQDEQYF